This T cell receptor (beta chain) came from a study of shared clonotypes between healthy human individuals. This clone was recorded once. Some clones are missing from TCRdb's copy, which holds only in-frame ones; the method was immunoSEQ multiplex PCR. The sample holds about 2.1 million clones, 90% to 95% seen once. Naive CD8 populations comprised CD45RO-negative cells positively selected for CCR7, excluding terminally differentiated effector memory CD45RA+ cells. This CDR3 has 16 amino acids. V trimming: 5 bases; J trimming: 3 bases; junction bases outside the gene matches: 7. Looked up from germline, CDR1 is MNHEY and CDR2 is SMNVEV (reference sequence).

The rearrangement uses TRBV27 and TRBJ1-1, with 12 bases identical to TRBD1. The sequencing sample was made of naive CD8+ T cells from PBMCs. This clonotype was sampled from a man aged 18 to 30 in good health. Some clones in this sample may be carry-over from other donors' samples. The CDR3 DNA reads TGTGCCAGCAGTCCCAGGGACAGGGGGCGCGACACTGAAGCTTTCTTT. This codes for CASSPRDRGRDTEAFF.